This TCR beta chain comes out of a study of blood T cell repertoires in COVID-19. In the original workflow: Cell counts per sample came from amplifying reference gene primers. Data came from immunoSEQ multiplex PCR; TCRdb stores just in-frame clones and leaves some out. V and J calls and clone size follow that table, whereas D and trimming were derived from the DNA. The repertoire holds some 170,000 clones, with roughly 87% as singletons. Trimming cost V 8 bases and J 6 bases, with 16 bases left between them. Germline V gene lookup returns CDR1 SQVTM and CDR2 ANQGSEA. This CDR3 has 12 residues. In this sample, this clone turned up a few times.

This clonotype originated in a woman aged 45-60 years with acute or convalescent COVID-19. The genes are TRBV29-1 and TRBJ1-1; D ambiguous. Sequenced: peripheral blood. The CDR3, as DNA: TGCAGCACCAGTCAGATCCTGGCTGAAGCTTTCTTT. Translation gives CSTSQILAEAFF.